This is a list of T cell receptor beta chains from one sample in a study of shared clonotypes between healthy human individuals. Assay: immunoSEQ multiplex PCR; the TCRdb copy retains only in-frame clones and omits some. The sample has about 2.2 million clones, roughly 91% seen once. Sequences were obtained from naive CD8+ T cells from PBMCs. The receptors here all came from a man between 18 and 29 years old in good health. Some clones in this sample may be carry-over from other donors' samples. Each CDR3 is given without its conserved first and last residue.

TRBJ1-1,TRBV7-8,ASSLIGDEAF
TRBJ1-1,TRBV19,ASSITSNTEAF
TRBJ2-5,TRBV27,ASSQKTGGETQY
TRBJ2-6,TRBV7-8,ASSLVLTTLYSGANVLT
TRBJ2-5,TRBV18,ASSPARGKETQY
TRBJ1-2,TRBV7-9,ASSLLWDREDGYT
TRBJ2-5,TRBV10-2,ASSERTGGGKETQY
TRBJ2-1,TRBV27,ASSFSTVHYNEQF
TRBJ2-1,TRBV5-1,ASSTQLAGGRNEQF
TRBJ1-2,TRBV9,ASSVMGGDYGYT
TRBJ2-2,TRBV7-9,ASSLGTSTGELF
TRBJ2-7,TRBV5-3,VSWGCGTGEQY
TRBJ1-4,TRBV27,ASSLDGKLF
TRBJ1-3,TRBV6-5,ASSYDSSSGNTIY
TRBJ1-5,TRBV18,ASSPGRGHGQPQH